These 14 T cell receptor beta chains came from one sample sequenced in a study of cytomegalovirus exposure and HLA in healthy donors. Profiling relied on immunoSEQ multiplex PCR, and the TCRdb table lists in-frame clones only, not all of them. The top ten clones hold roughly 5.5% of a sample with 200,000 or so clones, roughly 85% of them seen once. Sequenced sample: PBMCs. The receptors originated from a woman aged 18-29 years in good health and CMV-seronegative.

The V call is TRBV5-6, the J call TRBJ1-6, with D possibly TRBD1 on 6 matching bases. The germline V gene encodes CDR1 SGHDT and CDR2 YYEEEE. With 4 bases removed from V and 5 bases from J, the gap between germline ends came to 16 bases. This CDR3 comprises 16 residues. CDR3 sequence (DNA): TGTGCCAGCAGCCCTGGCTGGGGGCGCGATAATTCACCCCTCCACTTT. Translating it yields CASSPGWGRDNSPLHF.

J is TRBJ1-2 and V is TRBV2; possibly TRBD1 for D (6 bases). This CDR3 region has 15 residues. The V gene lost 3 bases and the J gene lost 8 bases, with 19 bases spanning the gap. Per germline, CDR1 SNHLY and CDR2 FYNNEI. The CDR3 region is CASSDLGFRGYGYTF. The DNA of the CDR3 is TGTGCCAGCAGTGATCTCGGGTTCAGGGGTTACGGCTACACCTTC.

The chain couples TRBV2 to TRBJ1-1; 12 bases are a match to TRBD1. This CDR3 has 14 residues. Trimming cost V 6 bases and J 7 bases; bases outside gene matches: 6. In germline, CDR1 is SNHLY, CDR2 FYNNEI. The CDR3 sequence is CASRGDRGHFEAFF. DNA of the CDR3: TGTGCCAGCAGGGGGGACAGGGGGCATTTTGAAGCTTTCTTT. Filled out from reference TRBV2 and TRBJ1-1, the complete variable domain reads EPEVTQTPSHQVTQMGQEVILRCVPISNHLYFYWYRQILGQKVEFLVSFYNNEISEKSEIFDDQFSVERPDGSNFTLKIRSTKLEDSAMYFCASRGDRGHFEAFFGQGTRLTVV.

The chain carries TRBV7-8 and TRBJ1-2; 7 bases map to TRBD1. CDR1 and CDR2 from the germline V gene are SGHVS and FQNEAQ. CDR3 length: 16 residues. With 5 bases clipped from V and 0 bases from J, the junction kept 9 bases outside the gene matches. CDR3 in amino acids: CASSRLQGTTNYGYTF. The DNA of the CDR3 is TGTGCCAGCAGCCGCCTACAGGGGACCACTAACTATGGCTACACCTTC. The full variable domain, completed using reference TRBV7-8 and TRBJ1-2, is GAGVSQSPRYKVAKRGQDVALRCDPISGHVSLFWYQQALGQGPEFLTYFQNEAQLDKSGLPSDRFFAERPEGSVSTLKIQRTQQEDSAVYLCASSRLQGTTNYGYTFGSGTRLTVV.

The J gene is TRBJ1-4, the V gene TRBV6-5, with D possibly matching TRBD1 (6 bases). The germline V and J ends were trimmed by 6 bases and 15 bases, with 20 bases remaining between them. The CDR3 consists of 13 residues. The germline gives CDR1 MNHEY, CDR2 SVGAGI. The CDR3 DNA is TGTGCCAGCAGCTACGCCCGTGGGGGCGGTATGTTTTTT. Protein product: CASSYARGGGMFF.

V and J are TRBV7-9 and TRBJ2-7, with 7 bases that match TRBD1. This CDR3 spans 14 amino acids. Per germline, CDR1 SEHNR and CDR2 FQNEAQ (reference sequence). V was clipped by 1 base and J by 3 bases; unmatched bases: 3. This CDR3 reads CASSLDAGGYEQYF. The CDR3 region has the DNA TGTGCCAGCAGCTTAGATGCAGGGGGCTACGAGCAGTACTTC.

The gene calls are TRBV9 and TRBJ1-1; D perhaps matches TRBD1 (5 bases). This CDR3 is 13 amino acids long. Trimming cost V 1 base and J 4 bases, with 8 bases left between them. The germline CDR1 and CDR2 sequences are SGDLS and YYNGEE. The CDR3 here is CASSVTGTTEAFF. CDR3 nucleotide sequence: TGTGCCAGCAGCGTAACAGGTACCACTGAAGCTTTCTTT.

Only one count was recorded for this clone. This chain joins TRBV5-1 and TRBJ1-2; D is perhaps TRBD1 (5 bases). CDR1 and CDR2 (germline): SGHRS, YFSETQ. With 0 bases removed from V and 0 bases from J, the gap between germline ends came to 6 bases. The length of the CDR3 is 14 residues. Here the CDR3 reads CASSLDRSNYGYTF. In nucleotides, the CDR3 is TGCGCCAGCAGCTTGGACAGGTCTAACTATGGCTACACCTTC.

With respect to this clone: Sequence at one end of the junction differs from germline and may be a read error. This rearrangement joins TRBV7-9 to TRBJ2-3; D remains unclear. CDR3 length: 12 residues. Germline CDR1 is SEHNR and CDR2 is FQNEAQ (reference sequence). This chain's CDR3 is CASSPPSRQVHF. In nucleotides, the CDR3 is TGTGCCAGCAGCCCCCCCTCACGTCAGGTACATTTT.

The chain uses TRBV5-1 and TRBJ1-4, with a possible D match to TRBD1 (6 bases). From germline, CDR1 is SGHRS and CDR2 YFSETQ. V was trimmed by 0 bases and J by 3 bases, leaving 12 bases between them. The CDR3 spans 16 residues. The CDR3 loop is CASSLAQGVANEKLFF. CDR3 coding DNA: TGCGCCAGCAGCTTGGCACAGGGCGTTGCTAATGAAAAACTGTTTTTT. The full variable domain, with the rest looked up from reference TRBV5-1 and TRBJ1-4, is KAGVTQTPRYLIKTRGQQVTLSCSPISGHRSVSWYQQTPGQGLQFLFEYFSETQRNKGNFPGRFSGRQFSNSRSEMNVSTLELGDSALYLCASSLAQGVANEKLFFGSGTQLSVL.

The rearrangement uses TRBV6-5 and TRBJ1-5, with D possibly being TRBD1 (6 bases). V was clipped by 0 bases and J by 6 bases, with 12 bases between them. From germline, CDR1 is MNHEY and CDR2 SVGAGI. CDR3 length equals 15 residues. The CDR3 DNA reads as TGTGCCAGCAGTTACTCACAGGGTGGCGGTCAGCCCCAGCATTTT. Protein product: CASSYSQGGGQPQHF.

The count of this clone is one. The chain combines TRBV5-4 with TRBJ2-1; 11 positions match TRBD2. The length of the CDR3 is 15 residues. Germline V CDR1 and CDR2: SGHNT, YYREEE (reference sequence). V dropped 6 bases and J dropped 6; count of bases not matched to a gene: 8. CDR3 nucleotides: TGTGCCAGCAACCCGACTAGCGGGGAAACCAATGAGCAGTTCTTC. Amino acid sequence: CASNPTSGETNEQFF.

The chain is built from TRBV19 and TRBJ1-2, with 10 bases matching TRBD1. With 8 bases clipped from V and 7 bases from J, the junction kept 13 bases outside the gene matches. This CDR3 comprises 15 residues. Germline V lookup: CDR1 LNHDA, CDR2 SQIVND (reference sequence). CDR3 loop: CASAAPGTGERGYTF. The CDR3 bases are TGTGCCAGTGCCGCCCCCGGGACAGGGGAACGTGGCTACACCTTC.

This chain uses TRBV7-3 with TRBJ2-7, with a possible D match to TRBD1 (5 bases). There are 13 residues in the CDR3. The V and J ends lost 6 bases and 4 bases respectively, with 13 bases between them. The germline V gene has CDR1 SGHTA and CDR2 FQGTGA. The CDR3 sequence is CASRFNDSYEQYF. The CDR3 nucleotides read TGTGCCAGCAGGTTTAACGACAGTTACGAGCAGTACTTC.